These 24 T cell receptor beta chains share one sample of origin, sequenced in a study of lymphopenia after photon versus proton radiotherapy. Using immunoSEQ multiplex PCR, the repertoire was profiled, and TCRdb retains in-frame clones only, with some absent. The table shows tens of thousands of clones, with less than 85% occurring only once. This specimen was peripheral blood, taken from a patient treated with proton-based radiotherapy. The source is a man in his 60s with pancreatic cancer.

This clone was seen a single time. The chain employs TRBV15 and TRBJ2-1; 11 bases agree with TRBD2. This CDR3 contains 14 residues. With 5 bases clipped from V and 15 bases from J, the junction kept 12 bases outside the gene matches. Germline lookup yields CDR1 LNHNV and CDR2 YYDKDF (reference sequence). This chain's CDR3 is CATSLAGGPKEPFF. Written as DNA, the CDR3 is TGTGCCACCAGCTTAGCGGGAGGGCCTAAGGAACCGTTCTTC.

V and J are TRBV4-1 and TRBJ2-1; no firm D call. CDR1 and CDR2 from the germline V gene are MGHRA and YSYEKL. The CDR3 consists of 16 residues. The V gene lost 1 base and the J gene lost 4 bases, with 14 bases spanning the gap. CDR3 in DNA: TGCGCCAGCAGCCAAGTAAACCTGGTCGATTACAATGAGCAGTTCTTC. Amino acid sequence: CASSQVNLVDYNEQFF.

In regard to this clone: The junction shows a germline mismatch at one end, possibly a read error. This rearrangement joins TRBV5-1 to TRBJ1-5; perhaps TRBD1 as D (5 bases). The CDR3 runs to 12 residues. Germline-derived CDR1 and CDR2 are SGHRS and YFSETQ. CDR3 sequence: CASSSPPGPLHF. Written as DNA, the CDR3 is TGCGCCAGCAGCTCTCCCCCGGGACCCCTGCATTTT.

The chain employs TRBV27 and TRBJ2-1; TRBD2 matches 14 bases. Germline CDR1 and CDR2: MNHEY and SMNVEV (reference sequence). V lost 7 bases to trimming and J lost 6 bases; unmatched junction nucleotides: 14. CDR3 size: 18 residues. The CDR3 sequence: CASTGDGTSGSPINEQFF. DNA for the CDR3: TGTGCCAGCACCGGAGACGGGACTAGCGGGAGCCCGATCAATGAGCAGTTCTTC.

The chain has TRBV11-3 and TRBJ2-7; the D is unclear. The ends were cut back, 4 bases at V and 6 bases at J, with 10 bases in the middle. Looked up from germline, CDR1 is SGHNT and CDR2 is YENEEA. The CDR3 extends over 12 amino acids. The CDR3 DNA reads TGTGCCAGCAGCTCACCGAGGCGCGAGCAGTACTTC. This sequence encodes CASSSPRREQYF.

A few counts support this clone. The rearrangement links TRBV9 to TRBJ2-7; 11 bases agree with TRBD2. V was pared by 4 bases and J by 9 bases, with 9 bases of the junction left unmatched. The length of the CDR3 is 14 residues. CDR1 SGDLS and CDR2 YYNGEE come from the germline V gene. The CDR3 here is CASSHGTSGVGQYF. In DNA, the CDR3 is TGTGCCAGCAGCCATGGGACTAGCGGAGTCGGGCAGTACTTC.

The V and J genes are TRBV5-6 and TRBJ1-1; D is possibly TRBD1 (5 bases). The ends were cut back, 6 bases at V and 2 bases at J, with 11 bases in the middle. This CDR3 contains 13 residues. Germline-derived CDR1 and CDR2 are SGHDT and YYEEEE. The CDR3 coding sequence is TGTGCCAGCACTTCGGGGGGAAACACTGAAGCTTTCTTT. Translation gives CASTSGGNTEAFF.

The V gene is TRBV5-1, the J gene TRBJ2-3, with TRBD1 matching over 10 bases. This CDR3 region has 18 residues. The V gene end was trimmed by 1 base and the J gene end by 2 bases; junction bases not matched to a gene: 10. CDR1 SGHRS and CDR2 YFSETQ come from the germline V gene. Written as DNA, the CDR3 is TGCGCCAGCAGCTTGTTCAGGACAGGGGGAATTGACACAGATACGCAGTATTTT. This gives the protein CASSLFRTGGIDTDTQYF.

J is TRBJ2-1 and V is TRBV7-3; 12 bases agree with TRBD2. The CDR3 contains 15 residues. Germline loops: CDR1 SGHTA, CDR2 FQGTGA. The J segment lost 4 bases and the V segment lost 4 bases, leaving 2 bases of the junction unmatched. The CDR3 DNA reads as TGTGCCAGCAGCTCTAGCGGGAGGGCTTACAATGAGCAGTTCTTC. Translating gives CASSSSGRAYNEQFF.

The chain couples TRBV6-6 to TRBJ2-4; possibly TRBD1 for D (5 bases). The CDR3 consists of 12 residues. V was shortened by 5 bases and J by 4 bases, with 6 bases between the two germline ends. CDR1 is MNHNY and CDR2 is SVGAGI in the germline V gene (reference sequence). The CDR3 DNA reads TGTGCCAGCAGTGACAGTAAAAACATTCAGTACTTC. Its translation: CASSDSKNIQYF.

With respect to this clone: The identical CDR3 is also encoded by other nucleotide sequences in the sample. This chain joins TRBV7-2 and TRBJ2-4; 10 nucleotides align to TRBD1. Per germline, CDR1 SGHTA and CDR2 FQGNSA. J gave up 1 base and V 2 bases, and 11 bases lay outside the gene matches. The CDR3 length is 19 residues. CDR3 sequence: CASSLPSDRQGAAKNIQYF. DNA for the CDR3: TGTGCCAGCAGCTTACCCTCAGATCGACAGGGGGCGGCCAAAAACATTCAGTACTTC.

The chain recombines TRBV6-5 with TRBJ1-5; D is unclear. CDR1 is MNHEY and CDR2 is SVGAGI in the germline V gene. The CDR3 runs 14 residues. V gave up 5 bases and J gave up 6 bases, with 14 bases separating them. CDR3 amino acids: CASSRLGSSQPQHF. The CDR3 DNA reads TGTGCCAGCAGTAGACTAGGGTCGAGTCAGCCCCAGCATTTT.

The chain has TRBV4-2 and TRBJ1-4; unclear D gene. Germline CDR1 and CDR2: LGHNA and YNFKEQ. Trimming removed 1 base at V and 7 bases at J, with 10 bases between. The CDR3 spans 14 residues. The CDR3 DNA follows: TGTGCCAGCAGCCAAGGTGGGCAGTTTGAAAAACTGTTTTTT. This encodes CASSQGGQFEKLFF.

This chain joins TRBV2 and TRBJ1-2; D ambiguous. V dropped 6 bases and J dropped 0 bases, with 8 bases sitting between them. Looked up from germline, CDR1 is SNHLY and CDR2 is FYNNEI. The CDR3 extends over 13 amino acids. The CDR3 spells CASRASPNYGYTF. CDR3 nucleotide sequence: TGTGCCAGCAGGGCCTCTCCTAACTATGGCTACACCTTC. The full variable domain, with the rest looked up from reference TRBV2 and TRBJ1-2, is EPEVTQTPSHQVTQMGQEVILRCVPISNHLYFYWYRQILGQKVEFLVSFYNNEISEKSEIFDDQFSVERPDGSNFTLKIRSTKLEDSAMYFCASRASPNYGYTFGSGTRLTVV.

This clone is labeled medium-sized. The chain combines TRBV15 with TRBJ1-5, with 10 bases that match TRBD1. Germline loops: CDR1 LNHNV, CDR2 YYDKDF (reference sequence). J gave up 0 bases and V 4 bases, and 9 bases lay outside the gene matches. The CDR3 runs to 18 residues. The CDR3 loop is CATSIGTGAIYSNQPQHF. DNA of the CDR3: TGTGCCACCAGCATCGGGACAGGGGCGATTTATAGCAATCAGCCCCAGCATTTT.

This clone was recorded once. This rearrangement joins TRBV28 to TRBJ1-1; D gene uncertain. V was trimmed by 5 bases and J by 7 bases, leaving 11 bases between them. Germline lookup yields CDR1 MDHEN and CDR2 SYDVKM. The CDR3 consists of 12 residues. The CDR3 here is CASSLTPVEAFF. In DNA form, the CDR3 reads TGTGCCAGCAGTCTGACACCCGTTGAAGCTTTCTTT. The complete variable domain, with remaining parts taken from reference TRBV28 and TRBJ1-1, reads DVKVTQSSRYLVKRTGEKVFLECVQDMDHENMFWYRQDPGLGLRLIYFSYDVKMKEKGDIPEGYSVSREKKERFSLILESASTNQTSMYLCASSLTPVEAFFGQGTRLTVV.

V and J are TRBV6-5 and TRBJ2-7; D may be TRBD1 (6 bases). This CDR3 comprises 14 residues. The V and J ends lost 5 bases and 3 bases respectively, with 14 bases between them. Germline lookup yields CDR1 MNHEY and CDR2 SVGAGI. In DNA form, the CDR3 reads TGTGCCAGCAGTCGGCAGGGGAAAGGCTACGAGCAGTACTTC. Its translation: CASSRQGKGYEQYF.

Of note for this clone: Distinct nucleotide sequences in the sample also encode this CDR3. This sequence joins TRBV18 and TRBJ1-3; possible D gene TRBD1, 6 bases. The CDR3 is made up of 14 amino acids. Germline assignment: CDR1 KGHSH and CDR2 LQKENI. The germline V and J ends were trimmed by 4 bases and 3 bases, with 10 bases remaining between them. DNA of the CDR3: TGTGCCAGCTCACTACAGGGTAGTGGAAACACCATATATTTT. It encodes CASSLQGSGNTIYF.

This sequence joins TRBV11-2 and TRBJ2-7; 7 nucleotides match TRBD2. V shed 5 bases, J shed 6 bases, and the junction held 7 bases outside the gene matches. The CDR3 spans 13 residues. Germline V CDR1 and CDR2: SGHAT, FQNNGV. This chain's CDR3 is CASSGEGPFEQYF. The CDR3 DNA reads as TGTGCCAGCAGCGGGGAGGGCCCCTTCGAGCAGTACTTC.

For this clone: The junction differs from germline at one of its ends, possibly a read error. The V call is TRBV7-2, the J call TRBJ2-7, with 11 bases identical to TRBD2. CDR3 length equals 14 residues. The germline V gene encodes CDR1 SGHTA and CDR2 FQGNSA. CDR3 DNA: TGTGCCAGCAGCGTAGCGGGAGGGCCGTACGAGCAGTACTTC. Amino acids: CASSVAGGPYEQYF.

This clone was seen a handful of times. The CDR3 is CASTAGYGYTF. The CDR3 DNA reads TGTGCCAGCACTGCGGGGTATGGCTACACCTTC. The chain recombines TRBV25-1 with TRBJ1-2; no definite D call. This CDR3 is built from 11 residues. Germline V gene data show CDR1 as MGHDK and CDR2 as SYGVNS. The V end lost 7 bases, the J end lost 5 bases, and 8 bases lay between the germline ends.

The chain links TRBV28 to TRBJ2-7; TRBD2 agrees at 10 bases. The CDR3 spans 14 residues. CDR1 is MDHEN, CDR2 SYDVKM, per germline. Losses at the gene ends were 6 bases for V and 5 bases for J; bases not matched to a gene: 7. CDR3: CASSLGLAKDEQYF. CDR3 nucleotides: TGTGCCAGCAGCCTGGGACTAGCGAAGGACGAGCAGTACTTC.

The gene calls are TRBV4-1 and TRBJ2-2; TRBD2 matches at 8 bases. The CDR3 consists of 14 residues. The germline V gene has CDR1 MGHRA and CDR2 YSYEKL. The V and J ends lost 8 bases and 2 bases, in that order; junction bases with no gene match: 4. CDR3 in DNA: TGCGCCAGCCAGCGGGAGCTAAACACCGGGGAGCTGTTTTTT. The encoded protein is CASQRELNTGELFF.

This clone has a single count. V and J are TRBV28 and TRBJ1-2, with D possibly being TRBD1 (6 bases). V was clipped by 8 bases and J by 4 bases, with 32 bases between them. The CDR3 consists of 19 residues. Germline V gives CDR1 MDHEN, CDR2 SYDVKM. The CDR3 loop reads CASFSSPLTAQGTSYGYTF. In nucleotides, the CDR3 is TGTGCCAGCTTCTCCAGCCCCCTCACGGCACAGGGAACCTCCTATGGCTACACCTTC.